This T cell receptor (beta chain) was observed in a study of breast tumors, draining lymph nodes, adjacent tissues. Overall study results and limits: The lymph node origin of tumor T cells was framed as consistent with a hypothesis, not demonstrated. Findings are consistent with lymph node origin and intratumoral expansion of most tumor T cells. Luminal-like breast cancer showed significantly higher tumor–nontumor repertoire similarity than basal-like.

Axillary draining lymph nodes of breast cancer patients supplied the node samples. CDR1 and CDR2 (germline): MNHNS, SASEGT. This CDR3 has 11 amino acids. V was cut by 8 bases and J by 8 bases, with 12 bases left in between. In TCRdb, the multiplex PCR reads were re-called with MiXCR into one record per CDR3 protein. In the table there are 100,000 or so distinct CDR3 sequences, around 21% of which are singletons. This clonotype was counted at least ten times. The antigen is undetermined. This TCR was recovered from a female donor with breast cancer. Some clones in this sample may be carry-over from other donors' samples. The sample consisted of axillary lymph node tissue. The V call is TRBV6-1, the J call TRBJ1-2, with D tentatively TRBD1 (6 bases). The CDR3 DNA sequence: TGTGCCAGCCGGGAGGGGGAAGGCTACACCTTC. Translated: CASREGEGYTF.